This entry concerns a single T cell receptor beta chain. Many counts were recorded for this clonotype. Its antigen has not been determined. No much larger clone is present one base from it, and per-base qualities are unavailable. Deletion took 6 bases off V and 0 bases off J, with a span of 15 bases between the germline ends. Looking up the germline V gene yields CDR1 MDHEN and CDR2 SYDVKM. The cysteine opens and the phenylalanine closes a CDR3 of 15 amino acids. Only the CDR3 portion is preserved as DNA: 45 bases, with reading frame beginning at the first base. This sample was taken from a study of Graves' ophthalmopathy and Graves' hyperthyroidism (dated by TCRdb to the late 2010s). Study-level background: Peripheral blood samples were taken at the time of initial diagnosis, before any treatment was given. In total, some 130 blood samples were TCR-sequenced: approximately 42 ophthalmopathy, under 80 hyperthyroidism and approximately 17 hyperthyroidism-to-ophthalmopathy patients. After sampling, hyperthyroidism patients received methimazole starting at 30 mg daily, and ophthalmopathy patients received high-dose intravenous methylprednisolone. To tell Graves' ophthalmopathy apart from Graves' hyperthyroidism, and to predict which patients would progress to ophthalmopathy, the study relied on TCR beta repertoire signatures. In more than five hyperthyroidism patients, T-cell repertoires of thyroid tissue and blood were compared. The independent validation cohort included 20 or so hyperthyroidism patients plus 17 patients who later progressed from hyperthyroidism to ophthalmopathy. To explore V-J signatures that separate ophthalmopathy from hyperthyroidism, a discovery set of 100 patients was enrolled, consisting of 43 with ophthalmopathy and approximately 60 with stable hyperthyroidism.

General findings and caveats noted by the study authors: In cross-validation, the 13-signature model distinguished ophthalmopathy from stable hyperthyroidism with 87.88% sensitivity and approximately 81% specificity, while in the test set the corresponding values were about 80% and 75%. No statistical method was used to set the sample size in advance, and the investigators knew which group each participant was assigned to. In validation, the model predicted ophthalmopathy progression with 70.59% sensitivity and 72.22% specificity; some 13 predicted patients were CT-confirmed with GO in a median of about 6.1 months. Most expanded thyroid clonotypes with frequency above 0.001 were also detected in blood, suggesting blood repertoires may reflect the thyroid immune response.

The ophthalmopathy patients had moderately to severely active disease, with a Clinical Activity Score of 3 or higher, a NOSPECS grade of 4 or higher, and a disease duration of less than 3 months. Patients with other autoimmune diseases, uncontrolled infections, pregnancy or lactation were excluded from the study. Diagnosis was based on clinical symptoms, serum thyroxine, TRAb, thyroid ultrasound and orbital computed tomography. Using Ficoll-Paque density gradient centrifugation, PBMCs were isolated from about 9.4 ml of fresh peripheral blood. Total RNA was extracted using Trizol reagent, and RNA quality was checked on an Agilent 2100 Bioanalyzer. TCR beta CDR3 regions were amplified from RNA transcripts for repertoire sequencing. HTBI primers and the Qiagen OneStep RT-PCR kit were used in a first-round RT-PCR, which was followed by a second-round multiplex PCR, size selection and purification. The libraries underwent paired-end sequencing with 100 bp reads on an Illumina HiSeq2000. The original pipeline was this. SOAPnuke was used to process the reads, removing any read that contained adapters or uncalled bases, had a mean Phred below 15, or lacked an exact match to the constant primer or identifier. High-quality paired reads were merged with COPE v1.2.5. Clonotypes were defined as unique nucleotide sequences and were aligned to IMGT TRB V, D and J references using MiTCR v1.1. Analysis was restricted to V-J combinations with a frequency above 0.0001, which covered 99.2% of repertoires. A TCR clonal expansion and chaos score per V-J combination was defined as the ratio of F50 clonal expansion to chaos observed in the TCRdist matrix. Features were reduced by Welch's t-statistics and random forest to approximately 12 V-J combinations, which fed a naive Bayes classifier. The similarity between thyroid and blood repertoires was quantified using the Morisita-Horn index. TCRdb reprocessing: public reads trimmed at Q25 with fastp, clones called with MiXCR, in-frame beta chains kept. Rows are combined by CDR3 protein, so each entry shows the most common genes and DNA. The V and J calls were determined by TCRdb, not by the authors. The sample table contains almost 750,000 distinct CDR3 sequences; only one count was recorded for about 44% of them. The top ten clonotypes cover about 40% of the sample.

This sequence was found in an adult man with Graves' ophthalmopathy. The chain was built from TRBV28 and TRBJ2-7; TRBD1 is possibly the D segment (6 matching bases). Sequences were obtained from peripheral blood. The CDR3 protein: CASSVPRTVSYEQYF. The nucleotides are TGTGCCAGCAGCGTCCCGAGGACAGTCTCCTACGAGCAGTACTTC.